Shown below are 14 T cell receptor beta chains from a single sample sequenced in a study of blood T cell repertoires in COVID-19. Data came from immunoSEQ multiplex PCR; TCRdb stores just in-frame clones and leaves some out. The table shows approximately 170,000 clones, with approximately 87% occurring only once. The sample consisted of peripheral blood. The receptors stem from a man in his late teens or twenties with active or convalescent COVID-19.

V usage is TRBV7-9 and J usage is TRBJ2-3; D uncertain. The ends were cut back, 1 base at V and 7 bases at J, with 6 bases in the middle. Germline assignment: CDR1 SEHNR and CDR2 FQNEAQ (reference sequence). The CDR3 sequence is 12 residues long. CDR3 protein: CASSLGGYTQYF. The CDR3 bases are TGTGCCAGCAGCTTAGGAGGTTATACGCAGTATTTT.

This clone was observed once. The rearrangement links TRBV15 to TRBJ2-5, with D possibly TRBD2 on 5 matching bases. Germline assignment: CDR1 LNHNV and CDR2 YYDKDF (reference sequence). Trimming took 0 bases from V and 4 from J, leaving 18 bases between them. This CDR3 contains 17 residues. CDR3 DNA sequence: TGTGCCACCAGCAGAGATGAATTTTCGGGGTGGGGAGAGACCCAGTACTTC. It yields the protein CATSRDEFSGWGETQYF. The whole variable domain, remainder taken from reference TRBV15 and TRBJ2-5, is DAMVIQNPRYQVTQFGKPVTLSCSQTLNHNVMYWYQQKSSQAPKLLFHYYDKDFNNEADTPDNFQSRRPNTSFCFLDIRSPGLGDTAMYLCATSRDEFSGWGETQYFGPGTRLLVL.

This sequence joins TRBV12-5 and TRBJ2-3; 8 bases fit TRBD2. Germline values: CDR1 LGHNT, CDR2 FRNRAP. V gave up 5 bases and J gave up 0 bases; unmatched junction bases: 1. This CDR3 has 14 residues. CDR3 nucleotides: TGTGCTAGTGGTCGGACTAGCAGCACAGATACGCAGTATTTT. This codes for CASGRTSSTDTQYF.

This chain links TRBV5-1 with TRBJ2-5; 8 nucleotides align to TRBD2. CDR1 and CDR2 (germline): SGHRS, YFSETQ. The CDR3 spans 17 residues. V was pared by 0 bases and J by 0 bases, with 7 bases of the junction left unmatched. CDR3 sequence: CASSLVGVSGNQETQYF. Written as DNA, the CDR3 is TGCGCCAGCAGCTTGGTTGGCGTTAGCGGGAACCAAGAGACCCAGTACTTC.

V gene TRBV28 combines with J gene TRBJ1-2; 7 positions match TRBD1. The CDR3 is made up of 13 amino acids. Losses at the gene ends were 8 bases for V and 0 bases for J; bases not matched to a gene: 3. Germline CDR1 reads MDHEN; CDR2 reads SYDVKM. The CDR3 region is CASAGGANYGYTF. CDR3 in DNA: TGTGCCAGCGCAGGGGGAGCTAACTATGGCTACACCTTC.

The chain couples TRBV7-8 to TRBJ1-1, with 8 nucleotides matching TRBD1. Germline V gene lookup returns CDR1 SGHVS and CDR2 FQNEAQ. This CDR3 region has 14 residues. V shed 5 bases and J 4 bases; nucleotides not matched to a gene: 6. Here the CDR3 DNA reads TGTGCCAGCAGCCCGGACAGGGTAGGCACTGAAGCTTTCTTT. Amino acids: CASSPDRVGTEAFF.

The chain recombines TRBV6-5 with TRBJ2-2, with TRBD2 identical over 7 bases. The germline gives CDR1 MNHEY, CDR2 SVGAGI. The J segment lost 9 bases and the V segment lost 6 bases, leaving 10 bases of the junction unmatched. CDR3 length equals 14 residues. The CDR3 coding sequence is TGTGCCAGCAGAGGCAGTAGCGGGTACCGGGAGCTGTTTTTT. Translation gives CASRGSSGYRELFF.

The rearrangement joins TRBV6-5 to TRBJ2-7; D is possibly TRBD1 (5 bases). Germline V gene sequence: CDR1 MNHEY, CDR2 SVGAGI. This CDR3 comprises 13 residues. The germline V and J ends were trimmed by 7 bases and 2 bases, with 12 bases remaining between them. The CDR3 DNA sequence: TGTGCCAGCACGAAGGGGTTTACCTACGAGCAGTACTTC. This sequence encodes CASTKGFTYEQYF.

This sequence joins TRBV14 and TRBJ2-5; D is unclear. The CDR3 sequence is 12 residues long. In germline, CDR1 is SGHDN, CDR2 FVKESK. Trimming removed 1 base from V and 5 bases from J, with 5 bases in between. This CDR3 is CASSQVGETQYF. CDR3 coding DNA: TGTGCCAGCAGCCAAGTCGGGGAGACCCAGTACTTC.

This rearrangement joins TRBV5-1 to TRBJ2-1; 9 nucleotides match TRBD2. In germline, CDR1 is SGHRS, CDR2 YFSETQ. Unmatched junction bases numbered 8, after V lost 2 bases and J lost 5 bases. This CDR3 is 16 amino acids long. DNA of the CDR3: TGCGCCAGCAGCTTTGATCCTAGCGGGACAAACAATGAGCAGTTCTTC. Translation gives CASSFDPSGTNNEQFF.

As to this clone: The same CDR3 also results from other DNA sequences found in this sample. The CDR3 coding sequence is TGTGCCAGCAGCTACAGGGTCCAAGAGACCCAGTACTTC. Its protein product is CASSYRVQETQYF. The chain couples TRBV7-2 to TRBJ2-5; a weak D match, TRBD1 (6 bases). The V and J ends lost 4 bases and 1 base respectively, with 7 bases between them. This CDR3 has 13 residues. Germline V CDR1 and CDR2: SGHTA, FQGNSA.

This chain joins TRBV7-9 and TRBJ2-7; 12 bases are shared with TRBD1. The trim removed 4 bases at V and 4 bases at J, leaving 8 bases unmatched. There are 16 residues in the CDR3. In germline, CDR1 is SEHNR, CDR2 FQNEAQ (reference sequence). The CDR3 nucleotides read TGTGCCAGCAGCTCAACCCGGGACAGGGGGCCGTACGAGCAGTACTTC. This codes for CASSSTRDRGPYEQYF.

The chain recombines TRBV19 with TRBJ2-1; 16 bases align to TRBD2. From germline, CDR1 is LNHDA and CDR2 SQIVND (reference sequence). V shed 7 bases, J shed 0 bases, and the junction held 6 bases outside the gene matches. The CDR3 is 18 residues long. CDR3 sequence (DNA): TGTGCCAGTATTGCGGGACTAGCGGGAGGGCCCTCCTACAATGAGCAGTTCTTC. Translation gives CASIAGLAGGPSYNEQFF.

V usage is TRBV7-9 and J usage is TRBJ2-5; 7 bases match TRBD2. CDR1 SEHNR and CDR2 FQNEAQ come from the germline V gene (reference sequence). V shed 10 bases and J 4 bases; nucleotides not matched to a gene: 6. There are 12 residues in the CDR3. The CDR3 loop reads CAIPAGLETQYF. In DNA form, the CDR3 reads TGTGCCATCCCAGCGGGACTAGAGACCCAGTACTTC.